This TCR beta chain derives from a study of CXCR3-negative and CXCR3-positive naive CD8 T cells. The overall study: Collectively, the libraries yielded 140 million or so TRB reads in total, at about 1.5 +/- 0.3 million per library. Study-wide points: Comparison of naive subsets found surface CD5 to be comparable, and TCR strength was inferred on the basis of TRB CDR3 properties. Diversity proved comparably high across both naive subsets and much lower in memory CD8+ cells. Researchers report that CXCR3-positive naive cells carry more hydrophobic TRB CDR3s than CXCR3-negative naive cells.

UMI-tagged TRB cDNA libraries were built via 5' RACE. TCRdb derives one entry per CDR3 protein from the 5' RACE reads, leaving out DNA. Reported are over 70,000 distinct CDR3 sequences; the ten largest clones contain 0.5% to 0.6%. As regards this clonotype: The antigen is not known.

Germline loops: CDR1 SQVTM, CDR2 ANQGSEA. This CDR3 is built from 11 residues. The chain links TRBV29-1 to TRBJ1-1. This sequence was found in a human donor in good health. Some clones in this sample may be carry-over from other donors' samples. Sequencing was carried out using naive CXCR3+ CD8+ T cells from blood. As for subset: CD45RO-CCR7+CD27+CD95- naive CD8+ T cells expressing CXCR3 (TNR3+). This CDR3 reads CSVGHSAEAFF.